This T cell receptor (beta chain) was recovered during a study of radiotherapy plus CTLA-4 blockade in lung cancer (dated by TCRdb to 2016 to 2019). For context, the study as a whole: Objective responses occurred in more than 15% of enrolled patients, and 30% to 35% achieved disease control. Beyond this particular receptor, the publication reports: The strongest predictors of response were reported to be early dynamic shifts in blood T cell clones along with a rise in serum interferon-beta following radiation. After treatment with radiotherapy and ipilimumab, TCR clones that originated in tumors expanded in peripheral blood.

Receptors were amplified or captured by the immunoSEQ multiplex PCR assay. TCRdb stores this immuneACCESS table with in-frame sequences only. Part of the clones is absent; in the studies checked, under half of the shortfall reflects unresolved V genes, and no reason is known for the rest. The sample yields around 91,000 clones; about 91% were counted once. The ten largest clones represent more than 4.5% of the sample. V loses 0 bases at its end and J loses 9 bases; junction bases beyond the gene matches: 9. Measured from the cysteine to the phenylalanine, the CDR3 is 14 residues long. Left in the record is the CDR3 DNA by itself, 42 bases read in frame from the first base. Via the germline V gene (reference sequence), CDR1 is SGHNT and CDR2 YYREEE. Focal radiation therapy combined with CTLA-4 blockade (ipilimumab) was tested in patients with chemo-refractory metastatic non-small-cell lung cancer.

Comment on this clone: No antigen is known for it. Within one base of it there is no much larger clone, and no base qualities were kept.

Sequences were derived from peripheral blood, sampled from a patient treated with radiotherapy plus ipilimumab. Recombination joined TRBV5-4 with TRBJ2-7; 7 junctional bases match TRBD2. The TCR was taken from a human donor with non-small cell lung cancer that progressed on radiotherapy plus ipilimumab. The nucleotides are TGTGCCAGCAGCTTGGGGCTAGCGGAGTCCCCGCAGTACTTC. This encodes CASSLGLAESPQYF.